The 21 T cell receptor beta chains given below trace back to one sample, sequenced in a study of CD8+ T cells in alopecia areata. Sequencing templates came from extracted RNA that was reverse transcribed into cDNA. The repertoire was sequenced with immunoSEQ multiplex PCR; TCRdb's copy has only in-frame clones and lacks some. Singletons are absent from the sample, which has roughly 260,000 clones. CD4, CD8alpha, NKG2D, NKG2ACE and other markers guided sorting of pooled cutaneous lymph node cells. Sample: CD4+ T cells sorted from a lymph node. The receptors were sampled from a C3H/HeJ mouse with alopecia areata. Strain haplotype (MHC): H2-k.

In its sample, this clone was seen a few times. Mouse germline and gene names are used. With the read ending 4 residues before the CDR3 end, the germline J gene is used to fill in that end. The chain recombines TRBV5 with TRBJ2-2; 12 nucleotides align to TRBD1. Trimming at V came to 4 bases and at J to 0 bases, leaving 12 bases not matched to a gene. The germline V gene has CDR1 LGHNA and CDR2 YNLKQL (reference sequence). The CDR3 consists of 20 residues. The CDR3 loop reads CASSPSGTGGWGTNTGQLYF. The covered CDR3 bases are TGTGCCAGCAGCCCCTCAGGGACAGGGGGCTGGGGGACAAACACCGGG.

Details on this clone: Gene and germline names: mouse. CDR3 region: CASRGYTEVFF. The CDR3 DNA, read in part, is TGTGCCAGCCGAGGGTACACA. The V and J genes are TRBV13-1 and TRBJ1-1; D is unclear. The read falls 4 residues short of the CDR3 end, and the missing part is taken from the germline J gene. CDR1 NSHNY and CDR2 SYGAGN come from the germline V gene. The CDR3 runs to 11 residues. V was trimmed by 7 bases and J by 3 bases, leaving 7 bases between them.

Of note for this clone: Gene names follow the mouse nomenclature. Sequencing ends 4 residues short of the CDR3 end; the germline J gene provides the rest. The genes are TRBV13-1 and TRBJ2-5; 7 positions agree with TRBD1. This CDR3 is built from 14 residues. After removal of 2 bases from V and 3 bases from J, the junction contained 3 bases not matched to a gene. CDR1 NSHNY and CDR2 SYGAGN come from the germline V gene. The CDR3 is CASSEGTEQDTQYF. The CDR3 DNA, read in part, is TGTGCCAGCAGTGAGGGGACAGAACAAGAC.

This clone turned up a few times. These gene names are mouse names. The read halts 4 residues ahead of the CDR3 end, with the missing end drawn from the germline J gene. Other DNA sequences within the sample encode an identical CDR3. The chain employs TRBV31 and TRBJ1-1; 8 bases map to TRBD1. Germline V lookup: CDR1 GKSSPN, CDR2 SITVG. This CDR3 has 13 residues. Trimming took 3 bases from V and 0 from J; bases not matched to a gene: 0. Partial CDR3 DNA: TGTGCCTGGAGGGACAGGGCAAACACA. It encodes CAWRDRANT. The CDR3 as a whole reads CAWRDRANTEVFF.

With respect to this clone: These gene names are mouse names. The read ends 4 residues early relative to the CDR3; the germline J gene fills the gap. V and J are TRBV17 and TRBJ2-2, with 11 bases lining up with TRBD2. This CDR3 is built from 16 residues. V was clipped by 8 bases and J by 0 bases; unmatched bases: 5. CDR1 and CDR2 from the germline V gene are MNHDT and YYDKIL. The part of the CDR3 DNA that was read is TGTGCTAGCGAGAGACTGGGGGGGTCAAACACCGGG. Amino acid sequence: CASERLGGSNTG. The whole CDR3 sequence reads CASERLGGSNTGQLYF.

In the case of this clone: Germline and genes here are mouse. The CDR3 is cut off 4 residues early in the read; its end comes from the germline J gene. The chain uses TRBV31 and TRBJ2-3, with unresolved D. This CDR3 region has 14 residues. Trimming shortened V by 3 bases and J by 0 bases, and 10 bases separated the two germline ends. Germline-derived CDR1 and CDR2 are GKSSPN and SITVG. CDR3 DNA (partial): TGTGCCTGGAGGCACAGAGATAGTGCAGAA. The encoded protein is CAWRHRDSAE. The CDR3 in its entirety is CAWRHRDSAETLYF. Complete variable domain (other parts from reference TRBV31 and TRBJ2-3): AQTIHQWPVAEIKAVGSPLSLGCTIKGKSSPNLYWYWQATGGTLQQLFYSITVGQVESVVQLNLSASRPKDDQFILSTEKLLLSHSGFYLCAWRHRDSAETLYFGSGTRLTVL.

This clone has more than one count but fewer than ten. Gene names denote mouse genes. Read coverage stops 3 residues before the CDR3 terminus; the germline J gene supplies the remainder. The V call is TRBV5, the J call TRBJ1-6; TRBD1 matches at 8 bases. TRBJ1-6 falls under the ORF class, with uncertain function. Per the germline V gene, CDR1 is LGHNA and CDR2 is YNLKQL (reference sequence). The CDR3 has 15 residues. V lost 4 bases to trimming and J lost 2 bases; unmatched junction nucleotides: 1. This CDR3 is CASSPTGAYNSPLYF. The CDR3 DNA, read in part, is TGTGCCAGCAGCCCGACAGGGGCCTATAATTCGCCC.

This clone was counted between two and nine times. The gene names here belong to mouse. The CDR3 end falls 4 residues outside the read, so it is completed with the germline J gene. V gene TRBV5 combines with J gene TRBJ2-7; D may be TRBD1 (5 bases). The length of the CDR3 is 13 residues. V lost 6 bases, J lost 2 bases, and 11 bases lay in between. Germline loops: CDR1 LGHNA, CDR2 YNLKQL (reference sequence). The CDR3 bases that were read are TGTGCCAGCAGTCCCAGGGCTCCCTAT. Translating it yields CASSPRAPY. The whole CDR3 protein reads CASSPRAPYEQYF.

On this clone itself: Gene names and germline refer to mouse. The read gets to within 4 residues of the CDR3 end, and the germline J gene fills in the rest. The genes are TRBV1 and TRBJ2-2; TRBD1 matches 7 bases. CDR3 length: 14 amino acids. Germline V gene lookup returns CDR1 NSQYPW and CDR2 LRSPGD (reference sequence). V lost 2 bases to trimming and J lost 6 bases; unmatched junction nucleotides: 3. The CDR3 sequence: CTCSASTGAGQLYF. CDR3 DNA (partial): TGCACCTGCAGTGCATCTACAGGGGCCGGG.

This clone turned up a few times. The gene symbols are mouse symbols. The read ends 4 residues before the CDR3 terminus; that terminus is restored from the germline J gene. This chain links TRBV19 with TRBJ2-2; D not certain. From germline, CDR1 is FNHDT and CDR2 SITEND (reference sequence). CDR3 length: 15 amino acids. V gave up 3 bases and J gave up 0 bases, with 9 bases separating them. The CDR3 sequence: CASSTAGPNTGQLYF. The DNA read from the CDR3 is TGTGCCAGCAGTACGGCAGGCCCAAACACCGGG.

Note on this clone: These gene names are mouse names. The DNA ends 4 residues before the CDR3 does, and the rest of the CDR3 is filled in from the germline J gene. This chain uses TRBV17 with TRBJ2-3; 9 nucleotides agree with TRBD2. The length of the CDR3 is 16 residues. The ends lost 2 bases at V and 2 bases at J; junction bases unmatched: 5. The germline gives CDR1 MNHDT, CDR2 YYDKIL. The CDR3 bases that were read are TGTGCTAGCAGTAGAAGCTGGGGGGGGCCTGCAGAA. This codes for CASSRSWGGPAE. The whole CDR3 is CASSRSWGGPAETLYF.

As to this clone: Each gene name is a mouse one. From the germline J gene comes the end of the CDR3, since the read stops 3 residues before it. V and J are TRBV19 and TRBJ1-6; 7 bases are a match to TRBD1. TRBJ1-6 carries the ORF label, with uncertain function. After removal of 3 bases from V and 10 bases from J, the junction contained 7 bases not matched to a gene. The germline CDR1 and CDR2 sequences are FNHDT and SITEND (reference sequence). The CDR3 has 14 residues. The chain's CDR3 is CASSTQGRESPLYF. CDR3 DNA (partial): TGTGCCAGCAGTACACAGGGGAGGGAATCGCCC.

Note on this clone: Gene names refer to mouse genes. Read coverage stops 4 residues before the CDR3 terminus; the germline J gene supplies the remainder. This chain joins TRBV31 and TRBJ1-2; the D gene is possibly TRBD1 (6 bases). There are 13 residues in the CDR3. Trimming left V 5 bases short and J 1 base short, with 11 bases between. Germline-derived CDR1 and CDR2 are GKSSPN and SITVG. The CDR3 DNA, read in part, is TGTGCCTGGTGGGGCAGGGGAAACTCC. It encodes CAWWGRGNS. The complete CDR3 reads CAWWGRGNSDYTF.

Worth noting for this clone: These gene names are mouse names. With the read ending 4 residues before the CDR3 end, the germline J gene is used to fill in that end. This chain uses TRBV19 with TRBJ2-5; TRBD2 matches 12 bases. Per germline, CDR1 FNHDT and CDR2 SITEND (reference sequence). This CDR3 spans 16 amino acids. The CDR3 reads CASSNRLGGRGDTQYF. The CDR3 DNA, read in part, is TGTGCCAGCAGTAACAGACTGGGGGGGCGCGGGGAC.

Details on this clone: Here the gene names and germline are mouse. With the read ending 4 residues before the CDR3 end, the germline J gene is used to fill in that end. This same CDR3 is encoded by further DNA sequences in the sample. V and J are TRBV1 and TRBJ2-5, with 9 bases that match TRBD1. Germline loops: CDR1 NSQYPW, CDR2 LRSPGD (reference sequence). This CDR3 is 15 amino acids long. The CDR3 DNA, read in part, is TGCACCTGCAGTGCAGACAGGGACAGGGAAGAC. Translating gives CTCSADRDRED. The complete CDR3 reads CTCSADRDREDTQYF.

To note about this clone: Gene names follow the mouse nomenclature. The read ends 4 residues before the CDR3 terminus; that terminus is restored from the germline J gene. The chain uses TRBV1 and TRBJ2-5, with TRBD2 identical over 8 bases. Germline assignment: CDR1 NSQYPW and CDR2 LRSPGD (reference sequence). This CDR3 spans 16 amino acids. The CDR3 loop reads CTCSADPWGGGDTQYF. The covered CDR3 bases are TGCACCTGCAGTGCAGATCCTTGGGGGGGAGGAGAC.

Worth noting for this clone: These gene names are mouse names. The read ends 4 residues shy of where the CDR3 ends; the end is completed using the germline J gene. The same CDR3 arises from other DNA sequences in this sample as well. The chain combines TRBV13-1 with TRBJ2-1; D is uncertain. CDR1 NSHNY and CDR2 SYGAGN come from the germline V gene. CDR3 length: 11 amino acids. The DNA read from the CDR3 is TGTGCCAGCAGGGGTGGGGCT. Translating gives CASRGGA. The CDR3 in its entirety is CASRGGAEQFF.

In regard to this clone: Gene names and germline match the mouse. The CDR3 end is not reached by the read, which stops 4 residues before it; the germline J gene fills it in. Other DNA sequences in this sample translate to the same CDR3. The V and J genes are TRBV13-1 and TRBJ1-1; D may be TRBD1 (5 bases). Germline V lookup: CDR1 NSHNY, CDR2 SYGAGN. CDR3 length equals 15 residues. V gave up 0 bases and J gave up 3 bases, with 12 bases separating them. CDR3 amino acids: CASSDARGGDTEVFF. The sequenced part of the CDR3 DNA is TGTGCCAGCAGTGATGCCCGGGGAGGGGACACA.

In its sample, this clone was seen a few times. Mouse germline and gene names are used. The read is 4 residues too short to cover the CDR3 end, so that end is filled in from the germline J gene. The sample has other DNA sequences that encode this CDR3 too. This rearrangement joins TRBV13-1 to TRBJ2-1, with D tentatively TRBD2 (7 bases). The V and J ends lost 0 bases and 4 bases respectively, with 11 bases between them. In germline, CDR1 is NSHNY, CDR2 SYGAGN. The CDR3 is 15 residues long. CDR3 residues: CASSDARGAYAEQFF. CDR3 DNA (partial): TGTGCCAGCAGTGATGCAAGGGGGGCATATGCT.

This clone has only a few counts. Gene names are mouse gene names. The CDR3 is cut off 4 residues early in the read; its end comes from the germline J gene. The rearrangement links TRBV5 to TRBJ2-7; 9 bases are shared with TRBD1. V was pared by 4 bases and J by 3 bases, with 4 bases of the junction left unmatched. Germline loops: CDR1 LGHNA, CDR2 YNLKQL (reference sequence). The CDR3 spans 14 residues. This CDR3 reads CASSLRDRVYEQYF. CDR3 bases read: TGTGCCAGCAGCCTCCGGGACAGGGTCTAT.

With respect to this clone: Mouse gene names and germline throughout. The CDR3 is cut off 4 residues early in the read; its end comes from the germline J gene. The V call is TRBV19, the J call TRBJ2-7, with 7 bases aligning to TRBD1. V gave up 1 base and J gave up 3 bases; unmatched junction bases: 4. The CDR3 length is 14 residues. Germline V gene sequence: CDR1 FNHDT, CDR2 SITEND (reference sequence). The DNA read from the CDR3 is TGTGCCAGCAGTATAAAAGGGGACAGCTAT. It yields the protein CASSIKGDSY. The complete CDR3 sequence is CASSIKGDSYEQYF.